The present T cell receptor beta chain was sequenced within a study of blood T cells in healthy people across ages. The CDR3 runs to 13 residues. Germline V gives CDR1 SSHAT, CDR2 FNYEAQ (reference sequence). A second PCR of roughly 7 to 11 cycles used a sample-barcoded 5' primer and a J-beta primer mix. TCRdb analysed the 5' RACE reads with MiXCR anew, one entry per CDR3 protein. The table shows about 1,400,000 distinct CDR3 sequences, with approximately 42% occurring only once. The study, taken as a whole, reports: Age showed a roughly linear inverse relationship with TCR beta diversity per million T cells. Diversity was higher, and naive CD4+ cells more numerous, in long-lived donors than in aged donors.

On this clonotype: What it binds is not known. Relative to the germline gene, one junction end is altered; a read error may explain this.

J is TRBJ2-7 and V is TRBV7-7; TRBD2 might be the D (6 bases). This receptor was identified in a woman in her late teens or twenties in good health. The sequenced sample was blood. This CDR3 is CPSSLGTSYEQYF. CDR3 DNA sequence: TGTCCCAGCAGCTTAGGGACTTCATACGAGCAGTACTTC. Drawing the rest from reference TRBV7-7 and TRBJ2-7, the complete variable domain is GAGVSQSPRYKVTKRGQDVTLRCDPISSHATLYWYQQALGQGPEFLTYFNYEAQPDKSGLPSDRFSAERPEGSISTLTIQRTEQRDSAMYRCPSSLGTSYEQYFGPGTRLTVT.